This T cell receptor (beta chain) was recovered during a study of blood T cell repertoires in COVID-19. Germline CDR1 SGHVS, CDR2 FQNEAQ. This CDR3 is 16 amino acids long. V shed 6 bases, J shed 11 bases, and the junction held 17 bases outside the gene matches. Libraries were prepared by immunoSEQ multiplex PCR; TCRdb keeps only in-frame clonotypes and omits some of them. There are under 250,000 clones in the sample; 80% occur only once, and roughly 12% lies in the top ten. The J gene is TRBJ1-5, the V gene TRBV7-8; 9 bases agree with TRBD1. This clonotype originated in a human donor in a cohort sampled during active COVID-19. The sequenced sample was peripheral blood. The CDR3 region has the DNA TGTGCCAGCAGTCCCCGGGACAGGGACCTTAGGGGAGCCCAGCATTTT. Its protein product is CASSPRDRDLRGAQHF.